The clone carrying this TCR beta chain was counted only a few times. What it binds is unknown. V lost 8 bases, J lost 5 bases, and 5 bases stayed unmatched. Germline CDR1 and CDR2: MNHNS and SASEGT. There are 14 residues in the CDR3. The sample comes from a study of CD8 T cells in ankylosing spondylitis. Points from the study as a whole: About 8 highly homologous variants made up a TCR beta motif, and this motif appeared characteristic of ankylosing spondylitis blood. Matched ankylosing spondylitis synovial fluid reportedly showed significant enrichment of disease-linked clones. Some of these motif variants have turned up before, in reports on reactive arthritis synovial fluid and blood. As for the disease-linked clones, they showed a CD8+ phenotype and occurred at relatively low frequencies in peripheral blood.

Quantitative 5'-RACE with molecular barcodes produced the TCR beta libraries. One entry per CDR3 protein, called by TCRdb with MiXCR from the 5' RACE reads. The sample includes about 840,000 distinct CDR3 sequences, roughly 10% of them seen just once. This receptor was obtained from a male donor with ankylosing spondylitis. The rearrangement links TRBV6-1 to TRBJ2-1; 11 bases line up with TRBD2. The material sequenced was blood, either unsorted or a sorted T cell fraction (not recorded which). CDR3: CASQTSGVDNEQFF. The CDR3, as DNA: TGTGCCAGCCAGACTAGCGGGGTAGACAATGAGCAGTTCTTC.